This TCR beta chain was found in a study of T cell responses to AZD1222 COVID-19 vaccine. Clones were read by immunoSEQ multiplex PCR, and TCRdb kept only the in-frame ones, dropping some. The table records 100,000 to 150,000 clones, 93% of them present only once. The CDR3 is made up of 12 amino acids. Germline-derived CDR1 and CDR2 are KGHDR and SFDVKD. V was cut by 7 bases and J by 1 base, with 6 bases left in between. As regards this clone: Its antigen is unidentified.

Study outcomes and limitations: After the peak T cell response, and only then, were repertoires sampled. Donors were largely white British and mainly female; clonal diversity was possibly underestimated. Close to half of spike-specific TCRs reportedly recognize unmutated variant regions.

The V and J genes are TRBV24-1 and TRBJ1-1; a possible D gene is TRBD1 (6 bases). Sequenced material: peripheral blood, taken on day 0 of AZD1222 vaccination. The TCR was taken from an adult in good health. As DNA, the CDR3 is TGTGCCACCAGGGGGGCGAACACTGAAGCTTTCTTT. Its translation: CATRGANTEAFF.